These T cell receptor beta chains were read from a single sample in a study of blood T cell repertoires in COVID-19. Profiled with immunoSEQ multiplex PCR; TCRdb holds only in-frame clones, not every one. Of 140,000 to 150,000 clones listed, 65% to 80% are singletons. Sequenced input: peripheral blood. These receptors all come from a woman aged 55-70 years with acute or convalescent COVID-19. CDR3s include the opening cysteine and the closing phenylalanine or tryptophan. A D gene is named only where the DNA matches it firmly. Some rows mark clone size as missing; the rest say once, few, many or name a class of expanded clone.

>TRBJ1-3|TRBD1|TRBV6-5|.
TGTGCCACGGAACAGGGGGCTGCCGGAAACACCATATATTTT
CATEQGAAGNTIYF
>TRBJ2-2|.|TRBV5-1|.
TGCGCCAGCAGCACACAGGGTCCCGGGGAGCTGTTTTTT
CASSTQGPGELFF
>TRBJ2-1|TRBD2|TRBV5-1|.
TGCGCCAGCAGCTTGGTTGGACTAGCTAGCTCCTACAATGAGCAGTTCTTC
CASSLVGLASSYNEQFF
>TRBJ2-3|TRBD1|TRBV7-8|.
TGTGCCAGCAGCTTAGAGGGGGCCAGGGGGACAGATACGCAGTATTTT
CASSLEGARGTDTQYF
>TRBJ1-1|.|TRBV2|.
TGTGCCACCTATCGGGGGGGCGAGGACACTGAAGCTTTCTTT
CATYRGGEDTEAFF
>TRBJ1-2|TRBD1|TRBV27|once
TGTGCCAGCAGTTCTGGACAGGGCGTCTTCTATGGCTACACCTTC
CASSSGQGVFYGYTF
>TRBJ1-1|.|TRBV19|.
TGTGCCAGTAGTATTCGGGGGGACACTGAAGCTTTCTTT
CASSIRGDTEAFF
>TRBJ2-1|TRBD2|TRBV11-1|.
TGTGCCAGCAGCTTAACTAGCGGGAGTTTGGAGCAGTTCTTC
CASSLTSGSLEQFF
>TRBJ2-2|.|TRBV5-8|.
TGTGCCAGCAGCCGCAGGAGGGTTAACACCGGGGAGCTGTTTTTT
CASSRRRVNTGELFF
>TRBJ1-5|.|TRBV11-2|.
TGTGCCAGCAGCCCACGAAGACAGTCTAGCAATCAGCCCCAGCATTTT
CASSPRRQSSNQPQHF
>TRBJ1-3|.|TRBV11-2|.
TGTGCCAGCAGCTTAGGTGTGGGCTGGAACACCATATATTTT
CASSLGVGWNTIYF
>TRBJ2-7|.|TRBV29-1|few
TGCAGCGTTGCTAGGTCGGTGAACGAGCAGTACTTC
CSVARSVNEQYF
>TRBJ2-1|.|TRBV10-1|few
TGCGCCAGCAGTGAGTCTCGGTCGGTTCCTGAGCAGTTCTTC
CASSESRSVPEQFF
>TRBJ2-1|.|TRBV7-9|.
TGTGCCACCCGGGACTGGAACCACAATGAGCAGTTCTTC
CATRDWNHNEQFF
>TRBJ1-5|.|TRBV3-1/TRBV3-2|.
TGTGCCAGCAGCCAAGTCGGGGTCGGGCAGCCCCAGCATTTT
CASSQVGVGQPQHF
>TRBJ1-1|.|TRBV30|.
TGTGCCTGGAGTGTTACAGGGAGAACTGAAGCTTTCTTT
CAWSVTGRTEAFF
>TRBJ2-7|TRBD2|TRBV9|.
TGTGCCAGCAGCGCTGGGACTACCACCTACGAGCAGTACTTC
CASSAGTTTYEQYF
>TRBJ1-1|TRBD1|TRBV27|.
TGTGCCACCAAACGACAGGGGGACACTGAAGCTTTCTTT
CATKRQGDTEAFF
>TRBJ1-1|TRBD1|TRBV28|.
TGTGCCAGCAGCTTTTCGACATGGGGACAGGGTGGCCGGAACACTGAAGCTTTCTTT
CASSFSTWGQGGRNTEAFF
>TRBJ2-7|.|TRBV4-2|.
TGTGCCAGCAGCCACGGGACTTCCTACGAGCAGTACTTC
CASSHGTSYEQYF
>TRBJ1-2|.|TRBV28|.
TGTGCCAGCGGGTCGGGCTATGGCTACACCTTC
CASGSGYGYTF
>TRBJ2-7|.|TRBV24-1|.
TGTGCCACCAGTGATAGGAGGGAACCCTACGAGCAGTACTTC
CATSDRREPYEQYF
>TRBJ2-7|.|TRBV7-8|.
TGTGCCAGCAGCTTTAAGAGATACGAGCAGTACTTC
CASSFKRYEQYF
>TRBJ1-1|.|TRBV11-1|once
TGTGCCAGCAGCTTTCGAGGTACCACTGAAGCTTTCTTT
CASSFRGTTEAFF
>TRBJ2-2|TRBD2|TRBV28|.
TGTGCCCGCCGGGGGGAGGGGACCGGGGAGCTGTTTTTT
CARRGEGTGELFF
>TRBJ2-5|TRBD2|TRBV28|.
TGTGCCAGCAGTCGACTAGCGGGGGAAGAGACCCAGTACTTC
CASSRLAGEETQYF
>TRBJ1-2|.|TRBV19|.
TGTGCCAGTAGTATAGAAGACAGATTCTATGGCTACACCTTC
CASSIEDRFYGYTF
>TRBJ1-1|.|TRBV6-4|once
TGTGCCAGCAGTGATGACGGTACAGGGTTCAACGGGGAGCACACTGAAGCTTTCTTT
CASSDDGTGFNGEHTEAFF
>TRBJ2-5|.|TRBV5-1|.
TGCGCCAGCAGCTTGGAGACAGGACAAGAGACCCAGTACTTC
CASSLETGQETQYF
>TRBJ1-2|.|TRBV15|.
TGTGCCACCAGCAGAGTGGCCGCTTTCTATGGCTACACCTTC
CATSRVAAFYGYTF
>TRBJ1-4|.|TRBV14|few
TGTGCCAGCAGCCCTCTCTGGACACCAGAAAAACTGTTTTTT
CASSPLWTPEKLFF
>TRBJ2-2|TRBD2|TRBV11-2|.
TGTGCCAGCAGCCCAGGGGTAGCGGGAGGTAACACCGGGGAGCTGTTTTTT
CASSPGVAGGNTGELFF